The present TCR beta chain was sequenced within a study of blood T cell repertoires in COVID-19. Overall study: Acute and convalescent COVID-19 samples came from the United States, Italy and Spain.

Per the original methods: Reference gene primer amplification yielded estimated nucleated cell counts. Data came from immunoSEQ multiplex PCR; TCRdb stores just in-frame clones and leaves some out. The V and J calls and clone size come from that table; D and trimming were worked out from the DNA. This sample has about 200,000 clones, with 80% found just once. V lost 3 bases and J lost 7; bases outside the gene matches: 3. Germline V gene lookup returns CDR1 MDHEN and CDR2 SYDVKM. The length of the CDR3 is 16 residues. The chain employs TRBV28 and TRBJ2-1, with 16 bases aligning to TRBD2. This receptor was identified in a human donor in a cohort sampled during active COVID-19. Sequenced input: peripheral blood. The CDR3 sequence: CASSLGLAGGDNEQFF. The DNA of the CDR3 is TGTGCCAGCAGTTTGGGACTAGCGGGAGGGGATAATGAGCAGTTCTTC.